The 2 T cell receptor beta chains below come from one sample, sequenced in a study of control samples from healthy donors and cancer patients. The data were produced by immunoSEQ multiplex PCR, yet TCRdb's version contains in-frame clones alone and is incomplete. Among around 140,000 clones listed, roughly 91% were seen once. The specimen sequenced was PBMCs. These receptor sequences come from a man in his fifties or sixties with head and neck cancer.

The V call is TRBV28, the J call TRBJ1-1; D gene ambiguous. Germline CDR1 and CDR2: MDHEN and SYDVKM. The V end was cut by 5 bases, the J end by 6 bases, with 19 bases between. CDR3 length equals 15 residues. The CDR3 spells CASSPHAVRAAEAFF. In DNA, the CDR3 is TGTGCCAGCAGTCCCCACGCCGTCCGGGCCGCTGAAGCTTTCTTT.

CDR3 nucleotide sequence: TGTGCCAGCAGTTACAATTCGGTGACTTGGAATGAAAAACTGTTTTTT. This encodes CASSYNSVTWNEKLFF. This chain uses TRBV6-5 with TRBJ1-4; no clear D gene. Germline CDR1 reads MNHEY; CDR2 reads SVGAGI. V shed 2 bases and J shed 5 bases, with 15 bases lying between them. The CDR3 consists of 16 residues.